At least ten counts were recorded for the clone carrying this T cell receptor (beta chain). Using its own MiXCR run on the RT-PCR reads, TCRdb lists one record per CDR3 protein. The sample includes approximately 170,000 distinct CDR3 sequences, roughly 12% of them seen just once. The sample comes from a study of response to subunit inactivated influenza vaccine. Germline CDR1 is WSHSY and CDR2 is SAAADI. CDR3 length: 14 residues. Trimming cost V 4 bases and J 2 bases, with 12 bases left between them. These records were also assigned to another study, of T cells expressing NK-cell markers. From that paper: UMI-tagged 5'RACE template switching yielded the TCR beta cDNA. Seven sequenced donors out of eight were HCMV-seropositive, one seronegative.

This chain connects TRBV10-2 to TRBJ2-7, with D possibly TRBD1 on 6 matching bases. The clonotype comes from a man aged 45-60 years who received an inactivated influenza vaccine. This specimen consisted of CD8+ T cells sorted from PBMCs, obtained approximately 13 days after vaccination. The CDR3 here is CASSGSKGAYEQYF. In DNA, the CDR3 is TGCGCCAGCAGTGGGTCTAAGGGGGCCTACGAGCAGTACTTC.